This T cell receptor (beta chain) came from a study of shared clonotypes between healthy human individuals. The naive CD8 fraction comprised CD45RO-negative cells positively selected for CCR7 and excluded terminally differentiated effector memory CD45RA+ cells. Trimming pared 4 bases from V and 0 bases from J, leaving 6 bases between. In germline, CDR1 is MNHEY, CDR2 SVGAGI. This CDR3 has 14 residues. Some clones are missing from TCRdb's copy, which holds only in-frame ones; the method was immunoSEQ multiplex PCR. Of fewer than 1 million clones listed, 96% are singletons. Overall study findings and caveats: Enrolling few donors narrowed the genetic and exposure-history diversity that was represented. Among several donors, approximately 5.4% of naive CD4 clonotypes were found in common.

Regarding this clone: The antigen is unknown.

Specimen: naive CD8+ T cells sorted from blood. This chain links TRBV6-5 with TRBJ1-4; D is uncertain. This TCR derives from a man younger than 40 in good health. The DNA for the CDR3 is TGTGCCAGCAGTTGGGGAGCAACTAATGAAAAACTGTTTTTT. Protein: CASSWGATNEKLFF.